Shown below are 20 T cell receptor beta chains from a single sample sequenced in a study of CD8 T cells in Susac syndrome. About 0.5 to 1 ug RNA was reverse transcribed with random hexamers. TCRdb ran MiXCR on the immunoSEQ multiplex PCR reads and lists one entry per CDR3 protein. This sample has around 170,000 distinct CDR3 sequences, with more than 90% found just once. Input material: CD4+ T cells from PBMCs. All receptors derive from a human donor with Susac syndrome.

The gene calls are TRBV30 and TRBJ2-3, with 8 nucleotides matching TRBD1. The CDR3 is 15 residues long. Germline V gene sequence: CDR1 GTSNPN, CDR2 SVGIG (reference sequence). With V trimmed by 2 bases and J by 4 bases, 8 bases remained unmatched. The CDR3 DNA follows: TGTGCCTGGAGTCCTGGACAGGGCGAGGCAGATACGCAGTATTTT. Translated, it gives CAWSPGQGEADTQYF.

The chain has TRBV20-1 and TRBJ1-1; 7 nucleotides match TRBD1. The CDR3 totals 14 residues. Looked up from germline, CDR1 is DFQATT and CDR2 is SNEGSKA (reference sequence). Trimming at V came to 6 bases and at J to 3 bases, leaving 10 bases not matched to a gene. CDR3 residues: CSAPYRGGDTEAFF. The CDR3 bases are TGCAGTGCGCCATACAGGGGCGGGGACACTGAAGCTTTCTTT.

The chain recombines TRBV9 with TRBJ2-5; D may be TRBD2 (5 bases). From germline, CDR1 is SGDLS and CDR2 YYNGEE. CDR3 length: 15 residues. V was clipped by 2 bases and J by 5 bases, with 16 bases between them. CDR3 amino acids: CASSVAGASQETQYF. As DNA, the CDR3 is TGTGCCAGCAGCGTGGCGGGTGCAAGTCAGGAGACCCAGTACTTC. Full variable domain (outside the CDR3, taken from reference TRBV9 and TRBJ2-5): DSGVTQTPKHLITATGQRVTLRCSPRSGDLSVYWYQQSLDQGLQFLIQYYNGEERAKGNILERFSAQQFPDLHSELNLSSLELGDSALYFCASSVAGASQETQYFGPGTRLLVL.

The CDR3 spells CAWSVPLGYTF. CDR3 coding DNA: TGTGCCTGGAGTGTGCCCTTGGGCTACACCTTC. The chain is built from TRBV30 and TRBJ1-2; D uncertain. Looked up from germline, CDR1 is GTSNPN and CDR2 is SVGIG (reference sequence). There are 11 residues in the CDR3. Between the trimmed V and J ends, which lost 0 bases and 8 bases, there was a span of 7 bases.

The rearrangement uses TRBV21-1 and TRBJ2-5; the table's D call, TRBD1, was not checked against the DNA. TRBV21-1 is a listed pseudogene. The CDR3 length is 15 residues. For the CDR3, the DNA is TGTGCCAGCAGTCGTTTGGTGGGGGATAGGGAGACCCAGTACTTC. Protein sequence: CASSRLVGDRETQYF.

The chain joins TRBV20-1 to TRBJ2-3; TRBD2 matches 15 bases. Germline CDR1 reads DFQATT; CDR2 reads SNEGSKA (reference sequence). CDR3 length: 18 residues. V shed 5 bases, J shed 1 base, and the junction held 10 bases outside the gene matches. The CDR3 DNA sequence: TGCAGTGCTGGCATGGGACTAGCGGGGGGTCCAGGCACAGATACGCAGTATTTT. Translation: CSAGMGLAGGPGTDTQYF.

The gene calls are TRBV30 and TRBJ2-3; 9 bases are shared with TRBD2. CDR1 is GTSNPN and CDR2 is SVGIG in the germline V gene (reference sequence). J gave up 8 bases and V 2 bases, and 2 bases lay outside the gene matches. This CDR3 has 12 amino acids. The CDR3 sequence: CAWSLAGRTQYF. CDR3 nucleotides: TGTGCCTGGAGTCTAGCGGGGCGTACGCAGTATTTT.

This chain links TRBV29-1 with TRBJ2-6, with a weak D call TRBD1 (5 bases). V lost 6 bases, J lost 6 bases, and 9 bases lay in between. Germline values: CDR1 SQVTM, CDR2 ANQGSEA. The CDR3 totals 12 residues. In DNA, the CDR3 is TGCAGCGTGATCAGGGAGGCCAACGTCCTGACTTTC. It encodes CSVIREANVLTF. The complete variable domain, with remaining parts taken from reference TRBV29-1 and TRBJ2-6, reads SAVISQKPSRDICQRGTSLTIQCQVDSQVTMMFWYRQQPGQSLTLIATANQGSEATYESGFVIDKFPISRPNLTFSTLTVSNMSPEDSSIYLCSVIREANVLTFGAGSRLTVL.

The rearrangement links TRBV4-3 to TRBJ2-3; 7 nucleotides align to TRBD2. The trim removed 1 base at V and 2 bases at J, leaving 3 bases unmatched. Per germline, CDR1 LGHNA and CDR2 YSLEER. The CDR3 runs 15 residues. The CDR3 protein is CASSQGLAVTDTQYF. Written as DNA, the CDR3 is TGCGCCAGCAGCCAAGGTCTAGCGGTCACAGATACGCAGTATTTT.

CDR3 residues: CASSSPGTGDQPQHF. CDR3 nucleotide sequence: TGTGCCAGCAGTTCCCCAGGGACAGGCGATCAGCCCCAGCATTTT. The rearrangement uses TRBV6-6 and TRBJ1-5, with 8 bases lining up with TRBD1. The CDR3 has 15 residues. The V segment lost 4 bases and the J segment 5 bases; nucleotides outside the gene matches: 7. CDR1 MNHNY and CDR2 SVGAGI come from the germline V gene (reference sequence).

The chain's CDR3 is CATSPPRGEETQYF. For the CDR3, the DNA is TGTGCCACCAGCCCGCCCAGGGGGGAAGAGACCCAGTACTTC. The V and J genes are TRBV15 and TRBJ2-5, with a weak D call TRBD1 (7 bases). Trimming removed 5 bases from V and 3 bases from J, with 13 bases in between. Germline V gene data show CDR1 as LNHNV and CDR2 as YYDKDF (reference sequence). The CDR3 loop spans 14 amino acids.

J is TRBJ2-5 and V is TRBV12-3 or TRBV12-4, with D perhaps TRBD1 or TRBD2 (6 bases each). The CDR3 totals 15 residues. V lost 2 bases and J lost 5, with 15 bases in between. In DNA form, the CDR3 reads TGTGCCAGCAGTTTATTTCGTGGGGGGCCCGAGACCCAGTACTTC. It specifies CASSLFRGGPETQYF.

This clonotype occurred once. The V call is TRBV19, the J call TRBJ1-5; D is ambiguous. This CDR3 has 12 residues. The germline gives CDR1 LNHDA, CDR2 SQIVND (reference sequence). The germline V and J ends were trimmed by 5 bases and 7 bases, with 9 bases remaining between them. CDR3 DNA sequence: TGTGCCAGTAGTCCCTTTCAACAGCCCCAGCATTTT. Translating it yields CASSPFQQPQHF.

The genes are TRBV20-1 and TRBJ1-1; D might be TRBD1 (5 bases). Per germline, CDR1 DFQATT and CDR2 SNEGSKA (reference sequence). Trimming pared 4 bases from V and 11 bases from J, leaving 23 bases between. The CDR3 runs 14 residues. CDR3 sequence (DNA): TGCAGTGCTACCAGAGCTACCAGGGATTTGGGGGCTTTCTTT. This sequence encodes CSATRATRDLGAFF.

V gene TRBV9 combines with J gene TRBJ1-2, with 7 bases fitting TRBD1. CDR1 is SGDLS, CDR2 YYNGEE, per germline. The CDR3 runs 13 residues. V was pared by 4 bases and J by 8 bases, with 8 bases of the junction left unmatched. CDR3 in amino acids: CASSTPGGEGYTF. As DNA, the CDR3 is TGTGCCAGCAGCACTCCAGGGGGAGAAGGCTACACCTTC.

In its sample, this clonotype was seen once. This chain links TRBV20-1 with TRBJ2-1, with 11 bases matching TRBD2. In germline, CDR1 is DFQATT, CDR2 SNEGSKA (reference sequence). The length of the CDR3 is 12 residues. Germline trimming cut 2 bases from V and 10 bases from J; bases unmatched to any gene: 1. The CDR3 coding sequence is TGCAGTGCTAGACTAGCGGGGGGAGAGCAGTTCTTC. Translated, it gives CSARLAGGEQFF.

In this sample, this clonotype turned up once. The gene calls are TRBV5-6 and TRBJ2-5; D might be TRBD1 or TRBD2, each matching 5 bases. V dropped 1 base and J dropped 4 bases, with 20 bases sitting between them. The germline CDR1 and CDR2 sequences are SGHDT and YYEEEE. CDR3 length: 17 amino acids. The CDR3 nucleotides read TGTGCCAGCAGCTTGCCCCTCGGGACCTCTATGAGAGAGACCCAGTACTTC. It codes for CASSLPLGTSMRETQYF.

V and J are TRBV6-5 and TRBJ1-2; 7 bases agree with TRBD1. Trimming cost V 10 bases and J 5 bases; bases outside gene matches: 7. The V gene's germline CDR1 is MNHEY and CDR2 SVGAGI. The CDR3 consists of 12 residues. The CDR3 DNA follows: TGTGCCACTGTGGGGGACAGTTATGGCTACACCTTC. Protein product: CATVGDSYGYTF.

V and J are TRBV3-1 and TRBJ2-5; either TRBD1 or TRBD2 may supply D (6 bases each). Germline V gives CDR1 LGHDT, CDR2 YNNKEL (reference sequence). The V gene lost 3 bases and the J gene lost 1 base, with 15 bases spanning the gap. The CDR3 loop spans 16 amino acids. The CDR3: CASSQATPGAQETQYF. The CDR3 DNA reads TGTGCCAGCAGCCAGGCTACCCCGGGGGCCCAAGAGACCCAGTACTTC.

The chain combines TRBV18 with TRBJ1-1; D possibly corresponds to TRBD1 (6 bases). From germline, CDR1 is KGHSH and CDR2 LQKENI. Trimming removed 0 bases from V and 11 bases from J, with 13 bases in between. The CDR3 is 13 residues long. CDR3 coding DNA: TGTGCCAGCTCACCACCGAACAGGGCGGGGGCTTTCTTT. Translation: CASSPPNRAGAFF.